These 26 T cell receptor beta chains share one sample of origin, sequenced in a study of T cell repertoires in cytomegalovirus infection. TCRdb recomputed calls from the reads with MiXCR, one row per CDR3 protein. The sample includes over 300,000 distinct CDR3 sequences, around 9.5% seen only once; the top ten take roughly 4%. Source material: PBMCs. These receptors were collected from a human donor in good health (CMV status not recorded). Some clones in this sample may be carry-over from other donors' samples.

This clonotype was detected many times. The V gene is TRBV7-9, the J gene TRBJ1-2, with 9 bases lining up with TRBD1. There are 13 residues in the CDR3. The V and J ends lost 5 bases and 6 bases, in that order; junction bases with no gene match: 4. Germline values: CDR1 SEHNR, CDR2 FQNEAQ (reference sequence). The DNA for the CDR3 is TGTGCCAGCAGCCGGACAGGGGCCCATGGCTACACCTTC. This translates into CASSRTGAHGYTF.

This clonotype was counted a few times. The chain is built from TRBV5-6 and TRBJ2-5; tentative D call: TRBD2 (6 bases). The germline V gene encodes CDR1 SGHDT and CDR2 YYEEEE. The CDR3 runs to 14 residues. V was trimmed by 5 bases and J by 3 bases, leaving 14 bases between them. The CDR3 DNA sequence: TGTGCCAGCAGAAAAGTCGGAGGGGAAGAGACCCAGTACTTC. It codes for CASRKVGGEETQYF.

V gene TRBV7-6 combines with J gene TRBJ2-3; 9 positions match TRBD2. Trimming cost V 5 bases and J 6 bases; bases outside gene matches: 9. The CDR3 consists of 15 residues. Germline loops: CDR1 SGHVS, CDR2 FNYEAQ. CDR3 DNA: TGTGCCAGCAGCCCCGGTAGCGGGGGACGGGATACGCAGTATTTT. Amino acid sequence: CASSPGSGGRDTQYF.

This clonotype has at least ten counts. The DNA for the CDR3 is TGTGCCAGCAGCTTATTTCAGGGGGCGCGCTTGATTCCAGATACGCAGTATTTT. Translating it yields CASSLFQGARLIPDTQYF. This chain joins TRBV7-6 and TRBJ2-3, with TRBD1 matching over 8 bases. This CDR3 contains 18 residues. The ends lost 2 bases at V and 4 bases at J; junction bases unmatched: 14. Germline lookup yields CDR1 SGHVS and CDR2 FNYEAQ. Variable domain in full (rest from reference TRBV7-6 and TRBJ2-3): GAGVSQSPRYKVTKRGQDVALRCDPISGHVSLYWYRQALGQGPEFLTYFNYEAQQDKSGLPNDRFSAERPEGSISTLTIQRTEQRDSAMYRCASSLFQGARLIPDTQYFGPGTRLTVL.

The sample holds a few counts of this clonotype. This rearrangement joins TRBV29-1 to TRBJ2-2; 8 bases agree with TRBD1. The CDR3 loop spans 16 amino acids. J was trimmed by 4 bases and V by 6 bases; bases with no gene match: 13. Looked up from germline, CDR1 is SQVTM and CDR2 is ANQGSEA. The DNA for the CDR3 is TGCAGCGTCGCAGACAGGGGCACCGGGGGCACCGGGGAGCTGTTTTTT. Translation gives CSVADRGTGGTGELFF.

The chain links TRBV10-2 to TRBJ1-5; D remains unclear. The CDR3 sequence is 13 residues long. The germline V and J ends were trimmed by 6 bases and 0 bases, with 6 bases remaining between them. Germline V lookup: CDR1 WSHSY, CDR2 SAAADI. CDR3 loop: CASRHFSNQPQHF. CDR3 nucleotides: TGCGCCAGCAGGCATTTTAGCAATCAGCCCCAGCATTTT.

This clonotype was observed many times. The CDR3 bases are TGTGCCAGCAGCTTAGGGGGACTTACCGATGAAAAACTGTTTTTT. The encoded protein is CASSLGGLTDEKLFF. This chain joins TRBV7-8 and TRBJ1-4; weak D call: TRBD1 (5 bases). V lost 1 base, J lost 6 bases, and 12 bases lay in between. The CDR3 consists of 15 residues. Per germline, CDR1 SGHVS and CDR2 FQNEAQ.

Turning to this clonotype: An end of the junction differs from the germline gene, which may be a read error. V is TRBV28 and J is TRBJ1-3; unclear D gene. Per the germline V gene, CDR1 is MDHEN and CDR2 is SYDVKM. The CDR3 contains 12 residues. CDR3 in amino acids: CASSVSGNSIYF. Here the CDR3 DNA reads TGTGCCTCCAGCGTCTCTGGAAACAGCATATATTTT.

CDR3 residues: CASSPGPSLHEQYF. The CDR3 DNA follows: TGTGCCAGCAGCCCGGGACCGAGTTTACACGAGCAGTACTTC. V gene TRBV7-2 combines with J gene TRBJ2-7; D is perhaps TRBD1 or TRBD2 (5 bases each). The ends were cut back, 5 bases at V and 5 bases at J, with 16 bases in the middle. The CDR3 covers 14 residues. Germline V gives CDR1 SGHTA, CDR2 FQGNSA.

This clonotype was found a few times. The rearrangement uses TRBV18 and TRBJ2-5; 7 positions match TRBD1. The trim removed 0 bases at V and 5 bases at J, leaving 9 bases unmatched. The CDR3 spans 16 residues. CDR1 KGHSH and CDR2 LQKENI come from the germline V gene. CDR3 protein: CASSPPIGQAQETQYF. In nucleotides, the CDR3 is TGTGCCAGCTCACCACCTATAGGACAGGCTCAGGAGACCCAGTACTTC.

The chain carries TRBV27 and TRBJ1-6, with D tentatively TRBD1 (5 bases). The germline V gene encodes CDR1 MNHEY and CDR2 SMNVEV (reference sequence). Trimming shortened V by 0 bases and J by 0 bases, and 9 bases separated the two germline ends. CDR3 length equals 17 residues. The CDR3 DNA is TGTGCCAGCAGTTTATCATCAAGGGGCTCCTATAATTCACCCCTCCACTTT. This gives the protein CASSLSSRGSYNSPLHF.

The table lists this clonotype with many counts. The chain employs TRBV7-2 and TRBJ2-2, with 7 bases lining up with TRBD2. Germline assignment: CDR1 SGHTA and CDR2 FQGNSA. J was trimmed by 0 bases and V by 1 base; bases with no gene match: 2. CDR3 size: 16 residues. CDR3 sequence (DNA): TGTGCCAGCAGCTTAGTGGCGGGGGCGAACACCGGGGAGCTGTTTTTT. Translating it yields CASSLVAGANTGELFF.

The CDR3 sequence: CASTSGHNQPQHF. The CDR3 nucleotides are TGTGCCAGCACCTCGGGGCACAATCAGCCCCAGCATTTT. The gene calls are TRBV7-9 and TRBJ1-5, with D perhaps matching TRBD1 (5 bases). V lost 7 bases and J 3 bases, leaving 10 bases between the germline ends. The germline gives CDR1 SEHNR, CDR2 FQNEAQ (reference sequence). The CDR3 length is 13 residues.

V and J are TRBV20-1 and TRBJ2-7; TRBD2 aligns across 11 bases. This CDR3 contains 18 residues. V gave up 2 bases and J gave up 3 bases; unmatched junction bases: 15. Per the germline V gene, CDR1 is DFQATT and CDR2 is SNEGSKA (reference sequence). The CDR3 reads CSARIPGLADSRIYEQYF. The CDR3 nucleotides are TGCAGTGCTAGAATCCCGGGACTAGCGGACTCTCGAATCTACGAGCAGTACTTC.

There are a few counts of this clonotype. This chain's CDR3 is CASSYEASGRAGETQYF. The DNA of the CDR3 is TGTGCCAGCAGTTACGAGGCTAGCGGGAGGGCCGGAGAGACCCAGTACTTC. This chain links TRBV6-2 or TRBV6-3 with TRBJ2-5, with 12 bases fitting TRBD2. V lost 2 bases to trimming and J lost 4 bases; unmatched junction nucleotides: 8. This CDR3 has 17 amino acids. The germline V gene encodes CDR1 MNHEY and CDR2 SVGEGT.

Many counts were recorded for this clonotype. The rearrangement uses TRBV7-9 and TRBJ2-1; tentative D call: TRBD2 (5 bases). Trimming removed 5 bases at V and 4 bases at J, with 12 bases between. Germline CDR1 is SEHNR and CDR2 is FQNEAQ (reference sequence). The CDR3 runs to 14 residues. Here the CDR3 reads CASSPEAFYNEQFF. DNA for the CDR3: TGTGCCAGCAGCCCGGAGGCCTTTTACAATGAGCAGTTCTTC.

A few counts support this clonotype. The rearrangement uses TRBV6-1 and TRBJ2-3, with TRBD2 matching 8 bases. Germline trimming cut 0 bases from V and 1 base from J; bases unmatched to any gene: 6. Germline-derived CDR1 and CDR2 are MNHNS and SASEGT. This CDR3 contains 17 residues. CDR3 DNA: TGTGCCAGCAGTGAAGCGTGGGCGGGAGGACGCACAGATACGCAGTATTTT. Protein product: CASSEAWAGGRTDTQYF.

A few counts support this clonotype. CDR3 DNA: TGTGCCAGCAGCGCCCTTACCGGGGTACTGGGCTACGAGCAGTACTTC. Its translation is CASSALTGVLGYEQYF. The chain combines TRBV7-8 with TRBJ2-7, with a possible D match to TRBD2 (5 bases). V was pared by 5 bases and J by 3 bases, with 20 bases between. This CDR3 is built from 16 residues. Germline CDR1 is SGHVS and CDR2 is FQNEAQ.

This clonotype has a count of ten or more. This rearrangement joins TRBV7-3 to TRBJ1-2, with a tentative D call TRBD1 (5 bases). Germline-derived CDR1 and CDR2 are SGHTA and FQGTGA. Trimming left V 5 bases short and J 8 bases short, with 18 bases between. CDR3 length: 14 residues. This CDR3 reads CASSPSIGARGYTF. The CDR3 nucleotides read TGTGCCAGCAGCCCAAGCATCGGGGCGCGGGGCTACACCTTC.

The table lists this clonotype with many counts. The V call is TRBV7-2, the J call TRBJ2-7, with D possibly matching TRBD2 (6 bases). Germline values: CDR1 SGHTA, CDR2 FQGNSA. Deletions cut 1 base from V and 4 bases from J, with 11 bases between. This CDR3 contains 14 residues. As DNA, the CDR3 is TGTGCCAGCAGCTTAGGGCTAGCGAGATACGAGCAGTACTTC. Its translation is CASSLGLARYEQYF. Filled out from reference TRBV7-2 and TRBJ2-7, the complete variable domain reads GAGVSQSPSNKVTEKGKDVELRCDPISGHTALYWYRQSLGQGLEFLIYFQGNSAPDKSGLPSDRFSAERTGGSVSTLTIQRTQQEDSAVYLCASSLGLARYEQYFGPGTRLTVT.

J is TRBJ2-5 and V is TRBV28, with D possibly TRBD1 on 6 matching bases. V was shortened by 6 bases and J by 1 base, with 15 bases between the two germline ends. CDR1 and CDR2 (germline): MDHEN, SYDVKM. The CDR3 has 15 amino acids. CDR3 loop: CASREDDRLQETQYF. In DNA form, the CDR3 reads TGTGCCAGCAGGGAAGATGACAGGCTCCAAGAGACCCAGTACTTC.

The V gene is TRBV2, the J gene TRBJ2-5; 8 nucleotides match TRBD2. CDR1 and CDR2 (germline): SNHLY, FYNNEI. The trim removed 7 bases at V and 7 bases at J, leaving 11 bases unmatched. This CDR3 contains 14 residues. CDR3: CASTGTRGHGTQYF. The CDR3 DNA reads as TGTGCCAGCACCGGGACTAGGGGCCACGGGACCCAGTACTTC. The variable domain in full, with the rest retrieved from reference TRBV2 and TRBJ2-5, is EPEVTQTPSHQVTQMGQEVILRCVPISNHLYFYWYRQILGQKVEFLVSFYNNEISEKSEIFDDQFSVERPDGSNFTLKIRSTKLEDSAMYFCASTGTRGHGTQYFGPGTRLLVL.

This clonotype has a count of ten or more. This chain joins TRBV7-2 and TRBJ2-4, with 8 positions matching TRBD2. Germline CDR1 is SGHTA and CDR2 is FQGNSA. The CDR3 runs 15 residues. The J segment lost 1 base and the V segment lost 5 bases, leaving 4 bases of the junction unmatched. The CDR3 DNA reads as TGTGCCAGCAGCGGGCGGGGGGCGGCCAAAAACATTCAGTACTTC. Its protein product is CASSGRGAAKNIQYF.

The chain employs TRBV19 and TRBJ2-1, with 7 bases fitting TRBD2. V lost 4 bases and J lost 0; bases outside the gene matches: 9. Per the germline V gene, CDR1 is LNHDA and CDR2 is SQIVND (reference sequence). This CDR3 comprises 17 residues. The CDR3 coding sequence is TGTGCCAGTAGTAAGGGACCGGGGGAGGGCTCCTACAATGAGCAGTTCTTC. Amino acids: CASSKGPGEGSYNEQFF.

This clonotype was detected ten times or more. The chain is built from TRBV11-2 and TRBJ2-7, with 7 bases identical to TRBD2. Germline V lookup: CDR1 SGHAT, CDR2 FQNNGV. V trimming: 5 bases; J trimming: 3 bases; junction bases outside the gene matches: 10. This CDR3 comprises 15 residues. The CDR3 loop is CASSLGGLNRYEQYF. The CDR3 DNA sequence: TGTGCCAGCAGCCTTGGGGGACTAAACCGCTACGAGCAGTACTTC.

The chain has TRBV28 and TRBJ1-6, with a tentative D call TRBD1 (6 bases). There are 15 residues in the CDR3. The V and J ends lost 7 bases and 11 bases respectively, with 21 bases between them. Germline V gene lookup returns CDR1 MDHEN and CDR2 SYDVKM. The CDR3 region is CASNVPGTQRTPLHF. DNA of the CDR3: TGTGCCAGCAACGTCCCCGGGACACAAAGGACACCCCTCCACTTT.